The TCR beta chain under discussion was sequenced for a study of technical replicates of blood from a few donors. Per the germline V gene, CDR1 is SGHNT and CDR2 is YYREEE (reference sequence). The CDR3 covers 16 residues. The V segment lost 3 bases and the J segment 4 bases; nucleotides outside the gene matches: 11. The data were produced by immunoSEQ multiplex PCR, yet TCRdb's version contains in-frame clones alone and is incomplete. The sample records 85,000 to 90,000 clones, about nine tenths being singletons. The sample comprised T cells isolated from PBMCs. The sequence came from a human donor in good health. V is TRBV5-4 and J is TRBJ2-5; 8 nucleotides agree with TRBD2. CDR3 sequence (DNA): TGTGCCAGCAGCTATACGGGACTAGTGGCCCCAGAGACCCAGTACTTC. This codes for CASSYTGLVAPETQYF. The complete variable domain, with remaining parts taken from reference TRBV5-4 and TRBJ2-5, reads ETGVTQSPTHLIKTRGQQVTLRCSSQSGHNTVSWYQQALGQGPQFIFQYYREEENGRGNFPPRFSGLQFPNYSSELNVNALELDDSALYLCASSYTGLVAPETQYFGPGTRLLVL.